This TCR beta chain was observed in a study of PD-1 blockade in classical Hodgkin lymphoma. Notes on the study in general: Only CD4+ TCR diversity, not CD8+, had risen significantly by C4D1. Baseline diversity was lower in partial responders and progressors than complete responders.

Worth noting for this clone: The antigen is not known.

Sequenced by immunoSEQ multiplex PCR; TCRdb stores in-frame clones only, minus some. Found here are over 50,000 clones, around nine tenths of them singletons; the top ten hold 6.5% to 8%. Time point reported: cycle 4 day 1 (C4D1), after 6 weeks of nivolumab. Patients all relapsed after autologous stem cell transplantation, and there was variation in brentuximab vedotin exposure. V was shortened by 3 bases and J by 2 bases, with 11 bases between the two germline ends. Germline V gene data show CDR1 as SEHNR and CDR2 as FQNEAQ (reference sequence). The length of the CDR3 is 15 residues. The V gene is TRBV7-9, the J gene TRBJ1-3; D ambiguous. The receptor was isolated from a human donor with classical Hodgkin lymphoma. The sequencing here drew on peripheral blood mononuclear cells (PBMCs), taken before the fourth cycle of nivolumab. The CDR3 nucleotides read TGTGCCAGCAGCTTTTGGCAGGAAGCTGGAAACACCATATATTTT. It encodes CASSFWQEAGNTIYF.